This section outlines one T cell receptor beta chain sequence together with its context. This record comes from a study of blood T cell repertoires in COVID-19. Overall study: From T cells, B-cell-depleted T cells, or PBMCs came the material, which was cDNA or gDNA.

As originally analysed: Amplification of reference gene primers provided the estimated nucleated cell counts. Profiling relied on immunoSEQ multiplex PCR, and the TCRdb table lists in-frame clones only, not all of them. V and J calls plus clone size are reproduced from that table; the DNA served to infer D and trimming. The sample lists about 320,000 clones, under 90% occurring once. CDR3 length: 21 amino acids. Germline V CDR1 and CDR2: ENHRY, SYGVKD. J gave up 4 bases and V 2 bases, and 24 bases lay outside the gene matches. The participants were between about 18 and 90 years old and came from 24 US areas. Recovery among Cohort 3 donors was established by two negative PCRs, clearance, or symptom resolution.

Material for sequencing was PBMCs or T cells enriched from blood (not recorded which). The clonotype was recovered from a man in his 60s who had recovered from COVID-19. V is TRBV10-3 and J is TRBJ1-1; 8 positions agree with TRBD1. CDR3 nucleotide sequence: TGTGCCATCAGTGAGGAGTCGCAAGCAATTCGGGACAGGTTATTGGGCACTGAAGCTTTCTTT. Protein: CAISEESQAIRDRLLGTEAFF.